A selection of T cell receptor beta chains follows, all from one sample in a study of T cells in localized non-small cell lung cancer. Profiling relied on immunoSEQ multiplex PCR, and the TCRdb table lists in-frame clones only, not all of them. The sample has fewer than 1,500 clones, 22% seen once. This sample comprised normal lung tissue next to the tumor, obtained before any cancer treatment. All receptors come from a woman aged 35 to 69 with stage I lung adenocarcinoma. CDR3s include the opening cysteine and the closing phenylalanine or tryptophan. The D gene is left open where the match is weak. Rows give clone size only sometimes, using once, few, many, or a class for an expanded clone.

>TRBV29-1|TRBJ2-3|TRBD2|once
TGCAGCGTCTCCCCGGGACTAGATAGTCAATATACGCAGTATTTT
CSVSPGLDSQYTQYF
>TRBV14|TRBJ1-1|.|.
TGTGCCAGCAGCAAGACCAGGGTGATGAACACTGAAGCTTTCTTT
CASSKTRVMNTEAFF
>TRBV9|TRBJ2-7|TRBD1|.
TGTGCCAGCAGCGGTCAGGGGGCCTACGAGCAGTACTTC
CASSGQGAYEQYF
>TRBV11-3|TRBJ1-2|.|.
TGTGCCAGCAGCTTGGATACGGGACGGATCCTATATGGCTACACCTTC
CASSLDTGRILYGYTF
>TRBV9|TRBJ1-3|.|.
TGTGCCAGCAGCGTTTCCTCAGGCGCTGGAAACACCATATATTTT
CASSVSSGAGNTIYF
>TRBV28|TRBJ2-7|.|.
TGTGCCAGCAGCAGCAGGGGGGGCTACGAGCAGTACTTC
CASSSRGGYEQYF
>TRBV19|TRBJ1-5|.|.
TGTGCCAGTATGAAATTGGGGAGCAATCAGCCCCAGCATTTT
CASMKLGSNQPQHF
>TRBV10-2|TRBJ1-1|.|once
TGCGCCAGCAGTGAGCCAACTCTGTGGAACACTGAAGCTTTCTTT
CASSEPTLWNTEAFF
>TRBV11-3|TRBJ2-3|.|few
TGTGCCAGCAGCCCGGGCTCTAGCACAGATACGCAGTATTTT
CASSPGSSTDTQYF
>TRBV6-8|TRBJ2-7|.|.
TGTGCCAGCAGTTACGGGCCCGGCCCACCCACCTACGAGCAGTACTTC
CASSYGPGPPTYEQYF
>TRBV12-5|TRBJ2-7|.|.
TGTGCTAGTGGTTTCGATAGATACGAGCAGTACTTC
CASGFDRYEQYF
>TRBV6-8|TRBJ2-1|.|few
TGTGCCAGCAGTGGCCGTAACAGGGGACTAAATGAGCAGTTCTTC
CASSGRNRGLNEQFF
>TRBV6-8|TRBJ2-5|TRBD2|few
TGTGCCAGCAGCCCGGGACTAGCGGGGGGCTTGTACCAAGAGACCCAGTACTTC
CASSPGLAGGLYQETQYF
>TRBV6-8|TRBJ2-1|.|.
TGTGCCAGCAGTTTCCTGACGGTCTACAATGAGCAGTTCTTC
CASSFLTVYNEQFF
>TRBV29-1|TRBJ2-2|.|few
TGCAGCGTGGGGGACGGGAACACCGGGGAGCTGTTTTTT
CSVGDGNTGELFF
>TRBV7-7|TRBJ1-2|.|medium-sized
TGTGCCAGCAGCTTGGGGGGAGTAAACTATGGCTACACCTTC
CASSLGGVNYGYTF
>TRBV11-3|TRBJ1-3|.|few
TGTGCCAGCAGCCCAACCGACAGGATCTCTGGAAACACCATATATTTT
CASSPTDRISGNTIYF
>TRBV6-8|TRBJ2-7|TRBD1|few
TGTGCCAGCAGGTCAGGACAGGGCGAAGCGTCCGAGCAGTACTTC
CASRSGQGEASEQYF
>TRBV11-3|TRBJ1-3|.|few
TGTGCCAGCAGGTTCACAGGGTCTGGAAACACCATATATTTT
CASRFTGSGNTIYF
>TRBV30|TRBJ2-2|.|few
TGTGCCTGGAGTGTACAGAACAGGGACACCGGGGAGCTGTTTTTT
CAWSVQNRDTGELFF
>TRBV18|TRBJ2-5|.|.
TGTGCCAGCTCACGGTACCAAGAGACCCAGTACTTC
CASSRYQETQYF
>TRBV19|TRBJ1-2|.|few
TGTGCCAGTAGTATAGATTGGCCAGGGGTTTATGGCTACACCTTC
CASSIDWPGVYGYTF
>TRBV6-8|TRBJ2-7|TRBD2|medium-sized
TGTGCCAGCAGTTTCATCCCTAGCGGGTCTAGTGTCGAGCAGTACTTC
CASSFIPSGSSVEQYF
>TRBV11-3|TRBJ2-1|.|medium-sized
TGTGCCAGCAGCCTTAGAAGCGGTGGAGGAAATGAGCAGTTCTTC
CASSLRSGGGNEQFF
>TRBV11-3|TRBJ2-7|.|medium-sized
TGTGCCAGCAGCTTCGGGACAATGAGCTCCTACGAGCAGTACTTC
CASSFGTMSSYEQYF
>TRBV6-8|TRBJ2-5|.|medium-sized
TGTGCCAGCAGTTACGTCCCCCAGGAGACCCAGTACTTC
CASSYVPQETQYF
>TRBV9|TRBJ2-3|TRBD2|few
TGTGCCAGCGCACGTGAAGCGGGGGGTGGCACAGATACGCAGTATTTT
CASAREAGGGTDTQYF
>TRBV6-8|TRBJ2-7|.|.
TGTGCCAGCAGTGAGGGCATTCGAGCCTCCTACGAGCAGTACTTC
CASSEGIRASYEQYF
>TRBV28|TRBJ1-5|.|few
TGTGCCAGCAGCCCTGGGACGAGGGGATTATATAGCAATCAGCCCCAGCATTTT
CASSPGTRGLYSNQPQHF
>TRBV18|TRBJ1-5|TRBD1|.
TGTGCCAGCTCACCACCGGGACAGGGCAATCAGCCCCAGCATTTT
CASSPPGQGNQPQHF
>TRBV18|TRBJ2-1|.|.
TGTGCCAGCTCATCCGGGGTAGCGAGTTACAATGAGCAGTTCTTC
CASSSGVASYNEQFF
>TRBV6-8|TRBJ2-2|.|medium-sized
TGTGCCACCCGGACTACATCTGGGGAGCTGTTTTTT
CATRTTSGELFF
>TRBV30|TRBJ2-1|TRBD2|.
TGTGCCTGGAGTAGGATAGCGGGCCAAACAGAGCAGTTCTTC
CAWSRIAGQTEQFF
>TRBV6-8|TRBJ1-6|.|few
TGTGCCAGCTCCCAGGTTCTAAATTCACCCCTCCACTTT
CASSQVLNSPLHF
>TRBV30|TRBJ2-1|.|.
TGTGCCTGGGACCCCCTTAGCGGAACCTACAATGAGCAGTTCTTC
CAWDPLSGTYNEQFF
>TRBV6-8|TRBJ1-1|TRBD1|medium-sized
TGTGCCAGCAGTTACTTCCCGGGACAGATTTCCACTGAAGCTTTCTTT
CASSYFPGQISTEAFF
>TRBV15|TRBJ1-4|TRBD1|large
TGTGCCACCAGCAGTGACAGGGGCAGCGAAAAACTGTTTTTT
CATSSDRGSEKLFF
>TRBV18|TRBJ1-1|.|once
TGTGCCAGCTCACCACCTTCGCTCCCTGAAGCTTTCTTT
CASSPPSLPEAFF
>TRBV30|TRBJ2-3|TRBD1|.
TGTGCCTGGAGACTAGGGCAGGGGGCTGGAGATACGCAGTATTTT
CAWRLGQGAGDTQYF
>TRBV4-1|TRBJ2-3|TRBD2|medium-sized
TGCGCCAGCAGCCAAGATGGGGTAGCGGGAGCCACAGATACGCAGTATTTT
CASSQDGVAGATDTQYF
>TRBV9|TRBJ2-1|TRBD2|.
TGTGCCAGCACCGAAGGGCTAGCGGGAGGGAGTGAGCAGTTCTTC
CASTEGLAGGSEQFF
>TRBV11-3|TRBJ1-4|.|large
TGTGCCAGCAGCGAGAACCGGGGCCTTAATGAAAAACTGTTTTTT
CASSENRGLNEKLFF
>TRBV15|TRBJ1-2|.|few
TGTGCCACCAGCGCAAGCCGGGACAACTTTAACTATGGCTACACCTTC
CATSASRDNFNYGYTF
>TRBV30|TRBJ2-1|TRBD2|.
TGTGCCTGGGCGGGGGTACTAGCGGGAGGGTCCTACAATGAGCAGTTCTTC
CAWAGVLAGGSYNEQFF
>TRBV11-3|TRBJ1-2|.|few
TGTGCCAGCAGCTTGGCCTTACAGATCTCCAACTATGGCTACACCTTC
CASSLALQISNYGYTF
>TRBV6-8|TRBJ2-6|TRBD1|.
TGTGCCATCAGTCAGACAGGGGGCACTGGGGCCAACGTCCTGACTTTC
CAISQTGGTGANVLTF
>TRBV11-3|TRBJ1-4|.|medium-sized
TGTGCCAGCAGCCGGGACTTTACAACTAATGAAAAACTGTTTTTT
CASSRDFTTNEKLFF
>TRBV11-3|TRBJ2-7|.|.
TGTGCCAGCAGCTTAAGAGGGAGTGGGAACGAGCAGTACTTC
CASSLRGSGNEQYF
>TRBV19|TRBJ1-2|.|few
TGTGCCAGTAGTATGTGGGCTAACCAGATGGATGGCTACACCTTC
CASSMWANQMDGYTF
>TRBV14|TRBJ1-6|.|.
TGTGCCAGCAGCCCCTGGACAGCCCGGGATTCACCCCTCCACTTT
CASSPWTARDSPLHF
>TRBV11-3|TRBJ1-1|.|few
TGTGCCAGCAGCTTAGGAATCCGTCCGAACACTGAAGCTTTCTTT
CASSLGIRPNTEAFF
>TRBV18|TRBJ2-3|TRBD1|.
TGTGCCAGCTCACCACCGTCTCAGGGACAGGGGACAGATACGCAGTATTTT
CASSPPSQGQGTDTQYF
>TRBV11-3|TRBJ1-1|.|medium-sized
TGTGCCAGCAGCCCGGACGCCGACAGGATAAACACTGAAGCTTTCTTT
CASSPDADRINTEAFF